These T cell receptor beta chains were read from a single sample in a study of T cell responses to AZD1222 COVID-19 vaccine. This table comes from immunoSEQ multiplex PCR, and its TCRdb copy is limited to in-frame clones, with some not included. The repertoire holds around 180,000 clones, with around 94% as singletons. Source: peripheral blood, taken on day 0 of AZD1222 vaccination. The receptors originated from an adult in good health. Both conserved end residues are part of each CDR3. Fields, in order: CDR3 DNA, CDR3 protein, V gene, clone size, D gene, J gene. The D gene is left open where the match is weak. Size values are once, few and many counts, or a class for expanded clones, and some rows have none.

DNA: TGTGCCAGTAGTAAAGGGGGGTCTACAACTAATGAAAAACTGTTTTTT
CDR3: CASSKGGSTTNEKLFF
V: TRBV19
size: .
D: .
J: TRBJ1-4

DNA: TGTGCCAGCAGCTTAGACAGCGGGGGTCTTTACAATGAGCAGTTCTTC
CDR3: CASSLDSGGLYNEQFF
V: TRBV11-3
size: once
D: TRBD2
J: TRBJ2-1

DNA: TGTGCCAGCAGCTTAGGGGCGGACAGCTCCTCCGAGCAGTACTTC
CDR3: CASSLGADSSSEQYF
V: TRBV11-3
size: .
D: .
J: TRBJ2-7

DNA: TGTGCCAGCAGCTTAGTAGGACTTGCCTCCGACACCGGGGAGCTGTTTTTT
CDR3: CASSLVGLASDTGELFF
V: TRBV5-6
size: .
D: .
J: TRBJ2-2

DNA: TGTGCCTGGAGTTGGGACTCTTACAATGAGCAGTTCTTC
CDR3: CAWSWDSYNEQFF
V: TRBV30
size: .
D: .
J: TRBJ2-1

DNA: TGTGCCAGCAGCAGTGCTATGAACACTGAAGCTTTCTTT
CDR3: CASSSAMNTEAFF
V: TRBV6-5
size: .
D: .
J: TRBJ1-1

DNA: TGTGCCAGCAGTGAAGCGGGGGGAAACACCATATATTTT
CDR3: CASSEAGGNTIYF
V: TRBV2
size: few
D: .
J: TRBJ1-3

DNA: TGTGCTAGTGGTTTGAGTTTGGGAAACACTGAAGCTTTCTTT
CDR3: CASGLSLGNTEAFF
V: TRBV12-5
size: .
D: .
J: TRBJ1-1

DNA: TGTGCCAGCTTGGGTGACATCGGGAGCGAAAAACTGTTTTTT
CDR3: CASLGDIGSEKLFF
V: TRBV18
size: .
D: .
J: TRBJ1-4

DNA: TGTGCCAGCAGTTTGAATCAAGAGACCCAGTACTTC
CDR3: CASSLNQETQYF
V: TRBV2
size: .
D: .
J: TRBJ2-5

DNA: TGTGCCAGCAGCTCTACAGCGGGAGGTGGCTATGGCTACACCTTC
CDR3: CASSSTAGGGYGYTF
V: TRBV5-6
size: .
D: .
J: TRBJ1-2

DNA: TGTGCCAGCAGTTTATTCGGAAACACTGAAGCTTTCTTT
CDR3: CASSLFGNTEAFF
V: TRBV27
size: .
D: .
J: TRBJ1-1

DNA: TGTGCCAGTAGTAGCGATGGGTTGCGGAATAATTCACCCCTCCACTTT
CDR3: CASSSDGLRNNSPLHF
V: TRBV19
size: .
D: .
J: TRBJ1-6

DNA: TGTGCCAGTAGCCCGACAGCCAACACTGAAGCTTTCTTT
CDR3: CASSPTANTEAFF
V: TRBV19
size: .
D: .
J: TRBJ1-1

DNA: TGTGCCAGCAGTTTTGGGGGACACAATGAGCAGTTCTTC
CDR3: CASSFGGHNEQFF
V: TRBV27
size: .
D: .
J: TRBJ2-1

DNA: TGTGCCAGCAGTGATCCCGGGGAGCTGTTTTTT
CDR3: CASSDPGELFF
V: TRBV6-4
size: .
D: .
J: TRBJ2-2

DNA: TGTGCCATCAGTGGTGGCCCCGCGCGGGGCTACACCTTC
CDR3: CAISGGPARGYTF
V: TRBV10-3
size: .
D: .
J: TRBJ1-2

DNA: TGTGCCAGCAGCTCCCTAGCGGGGCACTACAATGAGCAGTTCTTC
CDR3: CASSSLAGHYNEQFF
V: TRBV5-5
size: .
D: TRBD2
J: TRBJ2-1

DNA: TGTGCCAGCAGCCCCGTGGGGCTCAGGAGGGGAAGCGAGCAGTACTTC
CDR3: CASSPVGLRRGSEQYF
V: TRBV3-1/TRBV3-2
size: .
D: .
J: TRBJ2-7

DNA: TGCGCCAGCAGCCAAGATCCAATTAGCCGGGAGACCCAGTACTTC
CDR3: CASSQDPISRETQYF
V: TRBV4-1
size: .
D: .
J: TRBJ2-5

DNA: TGTGCCAGCTCTCCGGGACCCCTGGGCGCTGGCTACACCTTC
CDR3: CASSPGPLGAGYTF
V: TRBV6-5
size: .
D: .
J: TRBJ1-2

DNA: TGTGCCAGCAGCCCCGGGGACTTCGGCTACACCTTC
CDR3: CASSPGDFGYTF
V: TRBV7-8
size: once
D: .
J: TRBJ1-2

DNA: TGTGCCAGCAGCGTATCGGGCGCGAGTTTGGGCTACACCTTC
CDR3: CASSVSGASLGYTF
V: TRBV9
size: .
D: .
J: TRBJ1-2

DNA: TGCGCCAGCAACACCGACAGGGGCCTAGTGGGTGGCTACACCTTC
CDR3: CASNTDRGLVGGYTF
V: TRBV5-1
size: once
D: TRBD1
J: TRBJ1-2

DNA: TGTGCCAGCAGTTTGTCCCACCTTATTCTTCAGGGTGGCTACACCTTC
CDR3: CASSLSHLILQGGYTF
V: TRBV28
size: once
D: .
J: TRBJ1-2

DNA: TGTGCCAGCAGTTACTCCACAATCTATGGCTACACCTTC
CDR3: CASSYSTIYGYTF
V: TRBV6-5
size: once
D: .
J: TRBJ1-2

DNA: TGTGCCAGCAGCCGGACAGTTTTCGAAGCTTTCTTT
CDR3: CASSRTVFEAFF
V: TRBV7-9
size: .
D: .
J: TRBJ1-1